Detailed here is one T cell receptor (beta chain). The CDR3 sequence is 13 residues long. V was clipped by 2 bases and J by 7 bases, with 8 bases between them. The germline V gene encodes CDR1 SEHNR and CDR2 FQNEAQ (reference sequence). The table came from immunoSEQ multiplex PCR; TCRdb's copy has only in-frame clones and leaves some out. The table includes some 270,000 clones, 80% to 90% detected once. Participants' own reports of clinical history determined their cohort assignment. The sample is drawn from a study of blood T cell repertoires in COVID-19. Looking at the study overall: Samples of COVID-19 (acute and convalescent) were obtained from the United States, Italy and Spain.

The V gene is TRBV7-9, the J gene TRBJ1-4; the D gene is possibly TRBD1 (6 bases). The material sequenced was PBMCs or T cells enriched from blood (not recorded which). This clonotype was sampled from a woman in her twenties or thirties who had recovered from COVID-19. The DNA of the CDR3 is TGTGCCAGCAGCTTATTAGGGGGTGAAAAACTGTTTTTT. Its translation: CASSLLGGEKLFF.